The entry that follows covers one T cell receptor beta chain sequence. This sample stems from a study of blood T cell repertoires in COVID-19. Study background: The samples span acute and convalescent COVID-19 from the United States, Italy and Spain. In each case, the material was cDNA or gDNA derived from T cells, B-cell-depleted T cells, or PBMCs.

The length of the CDR3 is 14 residues. Trimming removed 5 bases at V and 0 bases at J, with 11 bases between. Per germline, CDR1 LNHDA and CDR2 SQIVND (reference sequence). Repertoires were generated with immunoSEQ multiplex PCR, while TCRdb's copy carries only in-frame clones and drops some. The table includes around 110,000 clones, 84% detected once. The receptor was derived from a human donor in a cohort sampled during active COVID-19. The specimen was peripheral blood. The V call is TRBV19, the J call TRBJ2-7, with D maybe TRBD1 (7 bases). The CDR3 spells CASSGQEGSYEQYF. Written as DNA, the CDR3 is TGTGCCAGTAGTGGACAGGAGGGCTCCTACGAGCAGTACTTC.